This passage covers 28 T cell receptor beta chains from one sample sequenced in a study of Graves' ophthalmopathy and Graves' hyperthyroidism (dated by TCRdb to the late 2010s). Sequencing instrument: Illumina HiSeq 2000. For repertoire sequencing, the TCR beta CDR3 regions were amplified from RNA transcripts. The first round was an RT-PCR using HTBI primers with the Qiagen OneStep RT-PCR kit, and this first round was followed by a second-round multiplex PCR, then size selection and purification. The public reads were quality trimmed at Q25 with fastp and then assembled into clones with MiXCR by TCRdb, keeping productive beta chains. Every distinct CDR3 protein forms one entry, paired with its most common genes and DNA. The sample table lists 450,000 or so distinct CDR3 sequences, about an eighth of them with a count of one. The ten largest make up over 7.5% of the sample. Sequencing was carried out using blood. The origin of the receptors is a woman aged 25-40 years with Graves' ophthalmopathy. Donor details come from another sample of the same person, matched by shared clones.

This clonotype was recorded at least ten times. The V gene is TRBV2, the J gene TRBJ2-7; 7 bases are shared with TRBD2. This CDR3 comprises 17 residues. CDR1 and CDR2 from the germline V gene are SNHLY and FYNNEI. Trimming cost V 4 bases and J 4 bases; bases outside gene matches: 16. The CDR3 region has the DNA TGTGCCAGCAGTGCAGAAACGGGAGGACCGTTGCGGTACGAGCAGTACTTC. This gives the protein CASSAETGGPLRYEQYF.

Turning to this clonotype: With a much larger clone just one base away, this may be a read error. V usage is TRBV15 and J usage is TRBJ2-7; D might be TRBD2 (5 bases). This CDR3 comprises 17 residues. Germline loops: CDR1 LNHNV, CDR2 YYDKDF (reference sequence). Trimming shortened V by 3 bases and J by 3 bases, and 21 bases separated the two germline ends. CDR3 nucleotide sequence: TGTGCCACCAGCAGGCAGAGCGGTGAGGGAAATATCTACGAGCAGTACGTC. It yields the protein CATSRQSGEGNIYEQYV.

This clonotype occurred many times. For the CDR3, the DNA is TGCAGTGCTAGAGGATTTGGTGTAGTTGGAGCTGGGGAGACCCAGTACTTC. Amino acids: CSARGFGVVGAGETQYF. V is TRBV20-1 and J is TRBJ2-5; D not resolved. The CDR3 is 17 residues long. The germline V and J ends were trimmed by 1 base and 5 bases, with 23 bases remaining between them. Germline assignment: CDR1 DFQATT and CDR2 SNEGSKA (reference sequence).

The CDR3 loop reads CASSPGRWATQNIQYF. The CDR3 region has the DNA TGTGCCAGCAGCCCTGGTCGGTGGGCTACTCAAAACATTCAGTACTTC. V is TRBV13 and J is TRBJ2-4; no reliable D call. V lost 5 bases and J 5 bases, leaving 19 bases between the germline ends. CDR1 and CDR2 (germline): PRHDT, FYEKMQ (reference sequence). The CDR3 runs to 16 residues.

The rearrangement links TRBV7-8 to TRBJ1-6; D is possibly TRBD1 (5 bases). V was shortened by 1 base and J by 9 bases, with 13 bases between the two germline ends. Germline CDR1 is SGHVS and CDR2 is FQNEAQ. The CDR3 is made up of 15 amino acids. The DNA for the CDR3 is TGTGCCAGCAGCTTAGTCGGGGGTATCGGTTCACCCCTCCACTTT. It encodes CASSLVGGIGSPLHF.

This clonotype was counted ten times or more. This chain joins TRBV2 and TRBJ2-5, with D unresolved. CDR3 length: 16 amino acids. V lost 5 bases to trimming and J lost 4 bases, with 20 bases between them. Germline loops: CDR1 SNHLY, CDR2 FYNNEI. The CDR3 DNA reads TGTGCCAGCAGTAGAGTCCGGGCCACCTCGGGAGAGACCCAGTACTTC. Encoded protein: CASSRVRATSGETQYF.

This clonotype has only one observation. CDR3 DNA: TGTGCCAGCAGTGCCCCCGGACAGGGGACCTCTTCCTACGAGCAGTACTTC. Its protein is CASSAPGQGTSSYEQYF. The gene calls are TRBV2 and TRBJ2-7, with 9 positions matching TRBD1. Germline assignment: CDR1 SNHLY and CDR2 FYNNEI. J was trimmed by 1 base and V by 4 bases; bases with no gene match: 11. This CDR3 spans 17 amino acids.

The sample holds many counts of this clonotype. The chain uses TRBV7-9 and TRBJ1-2; D may be TRBD1 (6 bases). The CDR3 is made up of 15 amino acids. CDR1 and CDR2 from the germline V gene are SEHNR and FQNEAQ (reference sequence). V shed 4 bases and J shed 0 bases, with 12 bases lying between them. In nucleotides, the CDR3 is TGTGCCAGCAGCTCCGGGACACTAGCTAACTATGGCTACACCTTC. Translated: CASSSGTLANYGYTF.

The chain uses TRBV6-1 and TRBJ1-5; possible D gene TRBD1, 5 bases. CDR3 length: 16 residues. CDR1 is MNHNS and CDR2 is SASEGT in the germline V gene. The V end lost 5 bases, the J end lost 0 bases, and 14 bases lay between the germline ends. The CDR3 coding sequence is TGTGCCAGCAGTAGAAGGGGAAGGGATAGCAATCAGCCCCAGCATTTT. Its translation: CASSRRGRDSNQPQHF.

The V gene is TRBV12-3 or TRBV12-4, the J gene TRBJ2-7, with 8 bases that match TRBD1. This CDR3 comprises 14 residues. V shed 5 bases, J shed 4 bases, and the junction held 7 bases outside the gene matches. The CDR3 DNA follows: TGTGCCAGCAGTGAAACTGGACAGGGATACGAGCAGTACTTC. Amino acid sequence: CASSETGQGYEQYF.

This clonotype was detected ten times or more. V and J are TRBV12-3 or TRBV12-4 and TRBJ1-5; D possibly corresponds to TRBD1 (5 bases). V gave up 3 bases and J gave up 5 bases, with 11 bases separating them. CDR3 length equals 14 residues. CDR3 sequence reads: CASSFRRDYQPQHF. The CDR3 bases are TGTGCCAGCAGTTTCCGAAGGGACTATCAGCCCCAGCATTTT.

This clonotype has ten or more counts. The chain uses TRBV11-2 and TRBJ2-2, with D possibly matching TRBD2 (6 bases). V dropped 5 bases and J dropped 6 bases, with 19 bases sitting between them. Germline CDR1 SGHAT, CDR2 FQNNGV. The CDR3 is 16 amino acids. The chain's CDR3 is CASSLGLGGEAGELFF. The CDR3 DNA is TGTGCCAGCAGCCTGGGCTTAGGAGGGGAGGCCGGGGAGCTGTTTTTT.

This clonotype has at least ten counts. J is TRBJ1-6 and V is TRBV7-2; D gene uncertain. The CDR3 length is 13 residues. V shed 6 bases and J shed 6 bases, with 9 bases lying between them. CDR1 and CDR2 (germline): SGHTA, FQGNSA. CDR3 DNA sequence: TGTGCCAGCAGACTGGACCCTAATTCACCCCTCCACTTT. Translating gives CASRLDPNSPLHF.

The sample holds many counts of this clonotype. The chain employs TRBV5-1 and TRBJ1-2; 7 nucleotides line up with TRBD1. The CDR3 is 15 amino acids. The germline V gene encodes CDR1 SGHRS and CDR2 YFSETQ. Germline trimming cut 3 bases from V and 8 bases from J; bases unmatched to any gene: 13. The CDR3 region is CASSSEDRRGEGYTF. CDR3 nucleotide sequence: TGCGCCAGCAGCTCGGAAGACCGCAGGGGGGAGGGCTACACCTTC.

This clonotype was counted at least ten times. The chain joins TRBV20-1 to TRBJ1-1, with TRBD1 as a possible D gene (6 bases). The CDR3 is made up of 15 amino acids. V lost 1 base and J 6 bases, leaving 18 bases between the germline ends. Looked up from germline, CDR1 is DFQATT and CDR2 is SNEGSKA (reference sequence). CDR3: CSARGGAGAGSEAFF. The CDR3 bases are TGCAGTGCTAGAGGAGGCGCGGGGGCAGGGTCTGAAGCTTTCTTT.

The chain joins TRBV14 to TRBJ1-6; D gene uncertain. The ends were cut back, 0 bases at V and 8 bases at J, with 5 bases in the middle. Germline CDR1 is SGHDN and CDR2 is FVKESK. The length of the CDR3 is 13 residues. The CDR3 DNA is TGTGCCAGCAGCCAAGACTTTTATTCACCCCTCCACTTT. Encoded protein: CASSQDFYSPLHF.

On this clonotype itself: This may be a read error, as it is one base from a much larger clone. Because it lacks the conserved phenylalanine or tryptophan at the end, this CDR3 is likely a read error. The chain couples TRBV29-1 to TRBJ1-3; TRBD1 matches 10 bases. V was pared by 6 bases and J by 8 bases, with 7 bases of the junction left unmatched. Germline V gene data show CDR1 as SQVTM and CDR2 as ANQGSEA. The CDR3 is made up of 13 amino acids. The CDR3 bases are TGCAGCGTCGCGGGACAGGGGAGAGACACCATATATTTG. This gives the protein CSVAGQGRDTIYL.

Many counts were recorded for this clonotype. This rearrangement joins TRBV6-5 to TRBJ1-6; D is undetermined. Trimming stripped 3 bases from V and 7 bases from J, with 13 bases between. This CDR3 is built from 15 residues. The germline gives CDR1 MNHEY, CDR2 SVGAGI. CDR3 loop: CASSYRIQPNSPLHF. CDR3 nucleotide sequence: TGTGCCAGCAGTTATCGGATACAGCCCAATTCACCCCTCCACTTT.

This clonotype has a count of ten or more. The V and J genes are TRBV30 and TRBJ2-2; 10 nucleotides agree with TRBD2. This CDR3 comprises 17 residues. The germline CDR1 and CDR2 sequences are GTSNPN and SVGIG (reference sequence). V trimming: 1 base; J trimming: 6 bases; junction bases outside the gene matches: 11. The CDR3 reads CAWSAHGSGRAPGELFF. For the CDR3, the DNA is TGTGCCTGGAGTGCGCATGGCAGCGGGAGGGCCCCCGGGGAGCTGTTTTTT.

V is TRBV11-2 and J is TRBJ2-7; D may match TRBD1 or TRBD2 (5 bases each). The CDR3 length is 17 residues. Germline-derived CDR1 and CDR2 are SGHAT and FQNNGV. Trimming took 1 base from V and 4 from J, leaving 20 bases between them. The chain's CDR3 is CASSLVVPGPARYEQYF. The CDR3 DNA sequence: TGTGCCAGCAGCTTAGTGGTACCGGGACCGGCGCGTTACGAGCAGTACTTC.

This clonotype came up a few times. The chain joins TRBV5-1 to TRBJ1-1; 9 bases agree with TRBD1. This CDR3 spans 14 amino acids. The germline gives CDR1 SGHRS, CDR2 YFSETQ. V lost 7 bases, J lost 4 bases, and 8 bases stayed unmatched. For the CDR3, the DNA is TGCGCCAGCGGTACAGGGGGCGTATCCACTGAAGCTTTCTTT. It codes for CASGTGGVSTEAFF. The variable domain in full, completed from reference TRBV5-1 and TRBJ1-1, reads KAGVTQTPRYLIKTRGQQVTLSCSPISGHRSVSWYQQTPGQGLQFLFEYFSETQRNKGNFPGRFSGRQFSNSRSEMNVSTLELGDSALYLCASGTGGVSTEAFFGQGTRLTVV.

This chain connects TRBV7-6 to TRBJ2-5; D perhaps matches TRBD1 (7 bases). The CDR3 spans 16 residues. Germline lookup yields CDR1 SGHVS and CDR2 FNYEAQ. V lost 0 bases and J lost 4, with 15 bases in between. This CDR3 is CASSLAQGQEGETQYF. The CDR3 bases are TGTGCCAGCAGCTTAGCCCAAGGACAGGAGGGAGAGACCCAGTACTTC.

This clonotype showed up just a few times. This sequence may be a read error, since a much larger clone differs from it by one base. The rearrangement joins TRBV11-1 to TRBJ1-2; D possibly corresponds to TRBD1 (6 bases). CDR1 and CDR2 from the germline V gene are SGHAT and FQDESV (reference sequence). V lost 7 bases and J 4 bases, leaving 22 bases between the germline ends. The CDR3 sequence is 16 residues long. The CDR3 spells CASIRSSGGRGYGYTF. The CDR3, as DNA: TGTGCCAGCATCAGATCGAGCGGGGGGCGGGGCTATGGCTACACCTTC.

The V gene is TRBV29-1, the J gene TRBJ2-7; 9 bases agree with TRBD1. With 4 bases clipped from V and 3 bases from J, the junction kept 4 bases outside the gene matches. CDR3 length: 13 residues. Looked up from germline, CDR1 is SQVTM and CDR2 is ANQGSEA. The CDR3 is CSVGDREFYEQYF. The CDR3 DNA is TGCAGCGTTGGGGACAGGGAATTCTACGAGCAGTACTTC.

The chain combines TRBV6-1 with TRBJ2-7; D is uncertain. CDR3 size: 13 residues. Germline V lookup: CDR1 MNHNS, CDR2 SASEGT. Trimming cost V 5 bases and J 3 bases, with 11 bases left between them. CDR3 nucleotide sequence: TGTGCCAGCAGTCGATTCGAGCGCTACGAGCAGTACTTC. Encoded protein: CASSRFERYEQYF.

This clonotype was recorded at least ten times. CDR3 protein: CSASANTEAFF. CDR3 bases: TGCAGTGCTAGTGCGAACACTGAAGCTTTCTTT. The chain couples TRBV20-1 to TRBJ1-1, with D unclear. CDR1 is DFQATT and CDR2 is SNEGSKA in the germline V gene (reference sequence). The CDR3 runs 11 residues. V was shortened by 3 bases and J by 1 base, with 3 bases between the two germline ends.

The V call is TRBV6-1, the J call TRBJ1-5; no reliable D call. CDR3 length: 13 residues. Germline CDR1 is MNHNS and CDR2 is SASEGT. Deletions cut 2 bases from V and 7 bases from J, with 9 bases between. CDR3 region: CASSETVGQPQHF. CDR3 nucleotide sequence: TGTGCCAGCAGTGAAACAGTAGGGCAGCCCCAGCATTTT.

This clonotype was observed a handful of times. The chain links TRBV30 to TRBJ1-1; possible D gene TRBD1, 6 bases. The CDR3 loop spans 17 amino acids. V lost 2 bases and J lost 0, with 19 bases in between. CDR1 and CDR2 (germline): GTSNPN, SVGIG (reference sequence). The CDR3 bases are TGTGCCTGGAGTTGGGGGGCAGGGCAAAGAGTGAACACTGAAGCTTTCTTT. It encodes CAWSWGAGQRVNTEAFF.